This T cell receptor (beta chain) was recovered during a study of T cell repertoires in cytomegalovirus infection. Study-wide background: Matching HLA type, along with CMV infection, was indicated by public TCR beta signatures.

There are a few counts of this clonotype. As yet, its antigen is unknown. TCRdb analysed the reads with MiXCR anew, one entry per CDR3 protein. The data contain roughly 68,000 distinct CDR3 sequences, 22% of them singletons. CDR1 is MNHNS, CDR2 SASEGT, per germline. The CDR3 is 13 residues long. Trimming cost V 4 bases and J 10 bases, with 14 bases left between them. The origin of this receptor is a human donor in good health (CMV status not recorded). Some clones in this sample may be carry-over from other donors' samples. This chain joins TRBV6-1 and TRBJ2-1, with TRBD1 as a possible D gene (6 bases). Sequencing was done on a sample of PBMCs, sequenced either directly or after in vitro stimulation (not recorded which). CDR3 in DNA: TGTGCCAGCAGTGTCCCAGGGGTTAGGGAGCAGTTCTTC. It encodes CASSVPGVREQFF.